The entry below gives a single T cell receptor (beta chain) sequence along with its context. This clonotype was detected many times. Its specific antigen is unknown. No much larger clonotype is one base removed from it; base qualities were not supplied. The sample is drawn from a study of T cells in Graves' hyperthyroidism and ophthalmopathy (dated by TCRdb to between 2019 and 2020). Turning to the overall study: Peripheral blood samples were taken at the time of initial diagnosis, prior to any treatment. A discovery cohort of about a hundred patients, 43 with Graves' ophthalmopathy and 55 to 60 with stable Graves' hyperthyroidism, was used to find distinguishing TCR V-J signatures. An independent validation cohort of under 20 hyperthyroidism patients and more than 15 patients who later progressed to ophthalmopathy tested prospective prediction of ophthalmopathy. The approximately 100 discovery patients were divided at random into training and test sets in a 7:3 ratio. In several Graves' hyperthyroidism patients, the study also compared T-cell repertoires from thyroid tissue with T-cell repertoires from blood. Once sampling was done, hyperthyroidism patients were given methimazole at a starting dose of 30 mg daily, whereas ophthalmopathy patients were given high-dose intravenous methylprednisolone. TCR Vbeta CDR3 sequencing of around 130 peripheral blood samples (roughly 43 ophthalmopathy, approximately 80 hyperthyroidism and approximately 17 progressor patients) is reported in the paper. Paper-wide results and their limitations: During validation, the model predicted progression to ophthalmopathy a median of approximately six months ahead of onset, with more than 55% sensitivity and 72.22% specificity. Sample size was not statistically predetermined, and investigators were not blinded to group allocation. Most expanded thyroid clonotypes (frequency above 0.001) were also detected in blood, suggesting blood repertoires may reflect thyroid immune responses. Ophthalmopathy was separated from stable hyperthyroidism by a 13 V-J signature model, with around 90% sensitivity and about 81% specificity obtained in cross-validation and 80%/75% obtained in testing.

TCR beta CDR3 regions were amplified from RNA transcripts. For the first round of RT-PCR on the TCR CDR3, the HTBI primer set was used together with the Qiagen OneStep RT-PCR kit. A second multiplex PCR round built the libraries, followed by size selection and purification. Libraries were sequenced paired-end with 100 bp reads on an Illumina HiSeq2000. As for the authors' bioinformatics: SOAPnuke was used to process the raw data, removing reads that contained adapters or uncalled bases, had a mean Phred below 15, or lacked an exact match to the constant primer or identifier. High-quality paired reads were merged with COPE v1.2.5, and unique nucleotide sequences were defined as clonotypes. Clonotypes were aligned to IMGT TRBV, TRBD and TRBJ reference segments using MiTCR v1.1. Analysis was restricted to V-J combinations with a frequency above 0.0001, which covered 98% to 99.2% of repertoires. The TCS score was defined as F50 (clonal expansion) divided by E x V (chaos), with BLOSUM62-based TCRdist calculated between CDR3 peptides within each V-J. Welch's t-statistics and random forest reduced roughly 500 V-J features to some 14, which were used in a naive Bayes classifier (R e1071). TCRdb took the public reads, trimmed them with fastp at Q25, ran MiXCR for clone calling and kept in-frame beta chains. Rows are combined by CDR3 protein, so each entry shows the most common genes and DNA. Here the V and J calls rest on TCRdb's processing, not on the authors' analysis. The sample profile shows 340,000 or so distinct CDR3 sequences; approximately 16% of them were found once. The ten biggest clones cover 33% of the sample.

Stable Graves' hyperthyroidism was defined as the absence of progression to ophthalmopathy over 18 months of follow-up. Hyperthyroidism patients were aged 18 to 65 years and newly diagnosed, with disease duration of less than 2 months. The study excluded patients with uncontrolled infections, other autoimmune diseases, pregnancy or lactation. Diagnoses were based on clinical symptoms, serum thyroxine and TRAb, thyroid ultrasound and orbital computed tomography. Ficoll-Paque density gradient centrifugation was used to isolate PBMCs from around 10 ml of fresh peripheral blood. Trizol reagent was used to extract total RNA, and RNA quality was then checked on an Agilent 2100 Bioanalyzer. Sequences MDHEN (CDR1) and SYDVKM (CDR2) are obtained from the germline V gene. The CDR3, from cysteine to phenylalanine, totals 15 residues. Of all the DNA, just the CDR3 is kept, 45 bases in frame from base 1. V and J are trimmed by 5 bases and 7 bases, and the gene matches miss 13 bases of the junction.

The receptor chain draws on TRBV28 and TRBJ1-1, with TRBD1 identical over 7 junction bases. Sequenced material: blood. The receptor comes from a man aged 25 to 40 with Graves' hyperthyroidism. The CDR3 reads as follows: CASSPRGSLRVEAFF. The bases read TGTGCCAGCAGTCCCAGGGGGTCTCTAAGGGTTGAAGCTTTCTTT.